This T cell receptor beta chain was recorded in a study of tumor-infiltrating lymphocytes in primary liver carcinoma. The researchers produced TCR beta cDNA from 500 to 550 ng total RNA with a constant-region primer. Investigators got TCR beta libraries out of three nested multiplex PCR rounds, done with slightly modified ARM-PCR. A C-beta reverse primer and TRBV1-TRBV30 forward primers served in each of the first two PCR rounds, at ten to eleven cycles apiece. One entry per CDR3 protein results from TCRdb running MiXCR on the multiplex PCR reads. This table has around 40,000 distinct CDR3 sequences, approximately 70% appearing once. Between roughly 17 and 30 mg of unsorted bulk tissue served as the source from which RNA and DNA were co-extracted. Every tumor sample had over 85% viable tumor cells. Regarding this clonotype: What it binds is not known.

Germline-derived CDR1 and CDR2 are SQVTM and ANQGSEA. The CDR3 spans 13 residues. Trimming removed 7 bases at V and 4 bases at J, with 16 bases between. Findings of the study overall: Top clones occupying all five tumor regions numbered only about 7-24%.

The sequenced material came from liver tumor tissue from sampling region 2. Noted subset: tumor region T2, inferior pole. The gene calls are TRBV29-1 and TRBJ1-2, with D maybe TRBD1 (6 bases). This TCR was recovered from a man between 40 and 49 years old with primary liver carcinoma and hepatitis B virus infection. Here the CDR3 reads CSAFGQTSYGYTF. As DNA, the CDR3 is TGCAGCGCTTTCGGACAGACTAGCTATGGCTACACCTTC.